This entry lists 16 T cell receptor beta chains sequenced from one sample in a study of memory CD4+ T cells and cytomegalovirus serostatus. The assay was immunoSEQ multiplex PCR, and TCRdb's table has in-frame clones only and misses some. The data contain about 25,000 clones, around 75% of them singletons. The sort gate was single viable CD3+CD4+CD8-CD45RO+ cells for memory CD4+ T cells. Specimen: memory CD4+ T cells from blood. These TCRs come from an adult in good health and CMV-seronegative.

The V gene is TRBV28, the J gene TRBJ1-5; no reliable D call. The CDR3 covers 15 residues. Per germline, CDR1 MDHEN and CDR2 SYDVKM. Trimming took 5 bases from V and 1 from J, leaving 12 bases between them. The CDR3 protein is CASSPIRRSNQPQHF. In DNA, the CDR3 is TGTGCCAGCAGTCCCATACGAAGGAGCAATCAGCCCCAGCATTTT.

The chain joins TRBV28 to TRBJ2-1; 7 nucleotides match TRBD2. CDR1 is MDHEN and CDR2 is SYDVKM in the germline V gene. This CDR3 comprises 14 residues. J was trimmed by 5 bases and V by 7 bases; bases with no gene match: 8. The CDR3 DNA reads TGTGCCAGCAACCCGGGGGGTTTGAACAATGAGCAGTTCTTC. This sequence encodes CASNPGGLNNEQFF.

This rearrangement joins TRBV11-3 to TRBJ1-1, with D unclear. V was trimmed by 5 bases and J by 5 bases, leaving 6 bases between them. The CDR3 has 11 amino acids. Germline CDR1 and CDR2: SGHNT and YENEEA. The CDR3 is CASSLRTEAFF. CDR3 DNA sequence: TGTGCCAGCAGCCTACGGACTGAAGCTTTCTTT.

This clone showed up just once. This chain joins TRBV28 and TRBJ2-5; 7 nucleotides line up with TRBD2. With 5 bases clipped from V and 5 bases from J, the junction kept 11 bases outside the gene matches. This CDR3 is built from 15 residues. In germline, CDR1 is MDHEN, CDR2 SYDVKM. CDR3 amino acids: CASSNGGTAGETQYF. In DNA, the CDR3 is TGTGCCAGCAGTAACGGGGGGACCGCCGGGGAGACCCAGTACTTC.

This sequence joins TRBV10-3 and TRBJ2-6; TRBD2 aligns across 9 bases. The trim removed 4 bases at V and 0 bases at J, leaving 7 bases unmatched. The CDR3 has 18 residues. Germline V CDR1 and CDR2: ENHRY, SYGVKD. Written as DNA, the CDR3 is TGTGCCATCAGTGCAGCGGGGGGCGATTTCTCTGGGGCCAACGTCCTGACTTTC. Translated, it gives CAISAAGGDFSGANVLTF.

The chain joins TRBV5-5 to TRBJ2-7; D not certain. This CDR3 contains 12 residues. CDR1 and CDR2 from the germline V gene are SGHKS and YYEKEE (reference sequence). The V end lost 3 bases, the J end lost 2 bases, and 6 bases lay between the germline ends. The CDR3 coding sequence is TGTGCCAGCAGCTCCTTCACCTACGAGCAGTACTTC. It encodes CASSSFTYEQYF.

The chain recombines TRBV9 with TRBJ1-3; no firm D call. The CDR3 is 15 residues long. V shed 0 bases and J shed 3 bases, with 10 bases lying between them. Looked up from germline, CDR1 is SGDLS and CDR2 is YYNGEE. CDR3 sequence (DNA): TGTGCCAGCAGCGTAGACGGGTTCGGTGGAAACACCATATATTTT. Protein: CASSVDGFGGNTIYF.

The chain links TRBV28 to TRBJ1-1; the D gene is possibly TRBD1 (6 bases). The germline V gene encodes CDR1 MDHEN and CDR2 SYDVKM. The CDR3 consists of 16 residues. V lost 5 bases and J 3 bases, leaving 19 bases between the germline ends. DNA for the CDR3: TGTGCCAGCAGTCCTCCCCTAAACAGGGTGCACACTGAAGCTTTCTTT. It specifies CASSPPLNRVHTEAFF.

The chain links TRBV19 to TRBJ1-5, with 7 bases that match TRBD1. After removal of 6 bases from V and 2 bases from J, the junction contained 10 bases not matched to a gene. The CDR3 is 16 amino acids. In germline, CDR1 is LNHDA, CDR2 SQIVND (reference sequence). Here the CDR3 DNA reads TGTGCCAGTAGGGTCGGCAGGGGGGGTGGCAATCAGCCCCAGCATTTT. This encodes CASRVGRGGGNQPQHF.

This chain links TRBV21-1 with TRBJ2-7. TRBV21-1 is recorded as a pseudogene. The CDR3 has 16 amino acids. The CDR3 DNA follows: TGTGCCAGCAGCAAAGGGAAGCCCCAGGGGGGGGTAGAGCAGTACTTC. Protein: CASSKGKPQGGVEQYF.

This clone appeared once. This CDR3 is also generated by other DNA sequences in the sample. The chain has TRBV19 and TRBJ1-4, with D unclear. The germline CDR1 and CDR2 sequences are LNHDA and SQIVND (reference sequence). Deletions cut 1 base from V and 8 bases from J, with 2 bases between. The CDR3 length is 11 residues. The CDR3 is CASSIGEKLFF. The CDR3 DNA is TGTGCCAGTAGTATAGGGGAAAAACTGTTTTTT.

This clone was found once. V usage is TRBV19 and J usage is TRBJ1-5, with TRBD1 identical over 7 bases. The CDR3 sequence is 14 residues long. Trimming cost V 7 bases and J 6 bases; bases outside gene matches: 9. Germline V gives CDR1 LNHDA, CDR2 SQIVND (reference sequence). The CDR3 DNA is TGTGCCAGTAAAGACAGGGCGGCGGGTCAGCCCCAGCATTTT. Translation gives CASKDRAAGQPQHF.

This chain connects TRBV5-4 to TRBJ2-1; 16 bases map to TRBD2. The CDR3 consists of 18 residues. Germline trimming cut 0 bases from V and 4 bases from J; bases unmatched to any gene: 4. Germline V gene lookup returns CDR1 SGHNT and CDR2 YYREEE (reference sequence). The CDR3 region is CASSLDGTSGGVYNEQFF. CDR3 sequence (DNA): TGTGCCAGCAGCTTGGATGGGACTAGCGGGGGGGTGTACAATGAGCAGTTCTTC.

The CDR3 nucleotides read TGTGCCAGCAGGACCGGGACAGGGTCGTACGAGCAGTACTTC. The encoded protein is CASRTGTGSYEQYF. The gene calls are TRBV7-8 and TRBJ2-7, with 9 bases lining up with TRBD1. The V gene's germline CDR1 is SGHVS and CDR2 FQNEAQ. The CDR3 runs to 14 residues. V was pared by 6 bases and J by 4 bases, with 7 bases of the junction left unmatched.

In its sample, this clone was seen once. The chain combines TRBV18 with TRBJ1-5; the D is unclear. V gave up 3 bases and J gave up 3 bases, with 6 bases separating them. The germline V gene encodes CDR1 KGHSH and CDR2 LQKENI. This CDR3 is built from 13 residues. The DNA of the CDR3 is TGTGCCAGCTCACCTCAGCCCAATCAGCCCCAGCATTTT. It specifies CASSPQPNQPQHF.

With respect to this clone: This sample also contains other DNA sequences that code for the same CDR3. This chain connects TRBV18 to TRBJ1-4; the D is unclear. The CDR3 totals 13 residues. V lost 4 bases, J lost 0 bases, and 3 bases lay in between. CDR1 is KGHSH and CDR2 is LQKENI in the germline V gene. CDR3: CASSRSTNEKLFF. CDR3 coding DNA: TGTGCCAGCTCACGTTCAACTAATGAAAAACTGTTTTTT.